This T cell receptor (beta chain) was recovered during a study of PD-1 blockade in classical Hodgkin lymphoma. Relapses following autologous stem cell transplantation were seen in all patients, with brentuximab vedotin exposure varying. The V gene lost 3 bases and the J gene lost 1 base, with 6 bases spanning the gap. The CDR3 has 13 amino acids. The V gene's germline CDR1 is LNHDA and CDR2 SQIVND (reference sequence). TCRdb's copy holds only in-frame clones and misses some; the assay was immunoSEQ multiplex PCR. The sample holds over 10,000 clones, 80% to 85% seen once. This clone was seen more than once but under ten times.

The rearrangement joins TRBV19 to TRBJ1-1; D remains unclear. The material was peripheral blood mononuclear cells (PBMCs), obtained at baseline. The sequence was obtained from a human donor with classical Hodgkin lymphoma. The CDR3 nucleotides are TGTGCCAGTAGTATTGGGAGGAACACTGAAGCTTTCTTT. Translation: CASSIGRNTEAFF.